Sequencing of this TCR beta chain was carried out in a study of blood T cell repertoires in COVID-19. Study-level background: Nucleic acid was either cDNA or gDNA, and it came from T cells, B-cell-depleted T cells, or PBMCs.

Per the study methods: Reference gene primer amplification in the assay estimated nucleated cell counts. Clones were sequenced by immunoSEQ multiplex PCR, and TCRdb holds only the in-frame ones, with some missing. V and J calls and clone size come straight from that table; D and trimming were deduced from the DNA. The sample holds some 120,000 clones, approximately 84% seen once. This clone was detected many times. This CDR3 is built from 17 residues. The germline V gene encodes CDR1 KGHSH and CDR2 LQKENI. V was clipped by 0 bases and J by 7 bases, with 19 bases between them. The origin of this receptor is a woman in her forties or fifties who had recovered from COVID-19. Sample: peripheral blood. The rearrangement uses TRBV18 and TRBJ2-1; possible D gene TRBD2, 5 bases. The CDR3 region has the DNA TGTGCCAGCTCACCACCGAGTCGGGGAAGATACGGAAATGAGCAGTTCTTC. Its protein product is CASSPPSRGRYGNEQFF.